The 2 T cell receptor beta chains in this list originate from one sample, sequenced in a study of spatial heterogeneity in lung cancer. The time point here: blood at routine non-recurrence follow-up after resection. A single record per CDR3 protein comes from TCRdb applying MiXCR to the 5' RACE reads. The sample consists of 45,000 to 55,000 distinct CDR3 sequences, about an eighth of them appearing once. The sequencing here drew on PBMCs, taken at follow-up. These receptors originate from a male donor with early-stage non-small cell lung cancer.

The rearrangement joins TRBV5-1 to TRBJ1-4; D possibly corresponds to TRBD1 (6 bases). The germline gives CDR1 SGHRS, CDR2 YFSETQ. The V end lost 4 bases, the J end lost 0 bases, and 10 bases lay between the germline ends. This CDR3 contains 15 residues. The CDR3 sequence is CASSRTEATNEKLFF. CDR3 bases: TGCGCCAGCAGCCGGACAGAAGCAACTAATGAAAAACTGTTTTTT.

Ten or more counts support this clonotype. The V gene is TRBV20-1, the J gene TRBJ1-2; 7 bases line up with TRBD1. Germline V gives CDR1 DFQATT, CDR2 SNEGSKA (reference sequence). The CDR3 totals 18 residues. With V trimmed by 6 bases and J by 5 bases, 24 bases remained unmatched. This CDR3 is CSAVNDRRVTGAAYGYTF. CDR3 in DNA: TGCAGTGCCGTAAATGACAGACGTGTAACAGGGGCGGCGTATGGCTACACCTTC.